This TCR beta chain was sequenced for a study of shared clonotypes between healthy human individuals. At the level of the study: Donors, aged 18 to 49, were a couple of women and three men.

Assay used: immunoSEQ multiplex PCR; TCRdb lists only in-frame clones, some missing. The sample has under 2.5 million clones, 92% seen once. The germline V gene encodes CDR1 SGHAT and CDR2 FQDESV (reference sequence). The CDR3 totals 14 residues. V was clipped by 6 bases and J by 5 bases, with 16 bases between them. The rearrangement links TRBV11-1 to TRBJ2-5; the D is unclear. What was sequenced was naive CD4+ T cells from PBMCs. Documented subset: CD45RA+ positively selected. This sequence was found in a man aged 18-30 years in good health. Some clones in this sample may be carry-over from other donors' samples. The DNA for the CDR3 is TGTGCCAGCAGACTCAGCGTGTTAATTGAGACCCAGTACTTC. It specifies CASRLSVLIETQYF.